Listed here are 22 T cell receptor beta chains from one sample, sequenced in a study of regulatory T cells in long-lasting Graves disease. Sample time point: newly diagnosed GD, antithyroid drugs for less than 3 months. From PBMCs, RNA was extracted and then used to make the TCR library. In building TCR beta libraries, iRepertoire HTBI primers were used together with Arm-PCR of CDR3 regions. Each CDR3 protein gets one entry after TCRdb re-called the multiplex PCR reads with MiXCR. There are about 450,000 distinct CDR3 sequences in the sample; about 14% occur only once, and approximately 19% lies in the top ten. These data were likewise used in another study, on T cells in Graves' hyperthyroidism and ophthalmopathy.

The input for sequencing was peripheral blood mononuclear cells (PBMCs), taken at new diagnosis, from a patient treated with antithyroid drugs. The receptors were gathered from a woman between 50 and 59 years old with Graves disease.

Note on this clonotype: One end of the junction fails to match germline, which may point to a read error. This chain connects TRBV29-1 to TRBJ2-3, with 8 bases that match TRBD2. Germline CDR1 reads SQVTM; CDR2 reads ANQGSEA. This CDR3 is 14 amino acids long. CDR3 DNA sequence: TGCAGCGGAAGAAGCGGGAGCAGCACAGGTACGCAGTATTTT. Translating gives CSGRSGSSTGTQYF.

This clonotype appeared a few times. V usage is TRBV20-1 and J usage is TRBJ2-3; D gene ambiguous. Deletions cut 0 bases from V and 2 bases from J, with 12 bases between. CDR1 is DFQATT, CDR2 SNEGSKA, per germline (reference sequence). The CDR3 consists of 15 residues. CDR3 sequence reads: CSARDLRLDTDTQYF. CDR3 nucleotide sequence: TGCAGTGCTAGAGATCTGAGACTTGACACAGATACGCAGTATTTT.

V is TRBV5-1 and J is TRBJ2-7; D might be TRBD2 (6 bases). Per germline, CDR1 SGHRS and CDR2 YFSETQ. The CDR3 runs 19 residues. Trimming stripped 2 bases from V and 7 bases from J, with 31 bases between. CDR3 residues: CASSFDRAEQFRELREQYF. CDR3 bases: TGCGCCAGCAGCTTCGACCGGGCCGAACAGTTCCGGGAGTTGCGGGAGCAGTACTTC.

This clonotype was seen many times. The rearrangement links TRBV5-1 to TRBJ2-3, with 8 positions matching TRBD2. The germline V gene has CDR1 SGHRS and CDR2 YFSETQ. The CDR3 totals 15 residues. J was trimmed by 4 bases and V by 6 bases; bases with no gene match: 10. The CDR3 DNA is TGCGCCAGCACCCTCGGCGGGAGGTGGGCAGATACGCAGTATTTT. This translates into CASTLGGRWADTQYF.

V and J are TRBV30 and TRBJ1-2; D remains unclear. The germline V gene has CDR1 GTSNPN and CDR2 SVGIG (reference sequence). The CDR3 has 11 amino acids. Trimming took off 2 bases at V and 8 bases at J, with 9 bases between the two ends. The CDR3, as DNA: TGTGCCTGGAGTCCCGGGCTGGGCTACACCTTC. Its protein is CAWSPGLGYTF. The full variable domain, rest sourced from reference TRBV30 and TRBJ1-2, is SQTIHQWPATLVQPVGSPLSLECTVEGTSNPNLYWYRQAAGRGLQLLFYSVGIGQISSEVPQNLSASRPQDRQFILSSKKLLLSDSGFYLCAWSPGLGYTFGSGTRLTVV.

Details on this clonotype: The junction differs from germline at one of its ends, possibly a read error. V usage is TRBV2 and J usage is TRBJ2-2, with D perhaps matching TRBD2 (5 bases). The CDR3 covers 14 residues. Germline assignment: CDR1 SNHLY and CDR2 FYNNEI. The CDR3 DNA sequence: TGTGCCAGCCGCTTTGGACGGAACACCGGGGAGCTGCTTTTT. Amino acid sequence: CASRFGRNTGELLF.

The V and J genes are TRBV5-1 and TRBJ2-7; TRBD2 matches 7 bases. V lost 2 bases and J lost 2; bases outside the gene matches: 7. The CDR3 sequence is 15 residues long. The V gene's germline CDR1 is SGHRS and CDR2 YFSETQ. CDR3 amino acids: CASSFTGTTTYEQYF. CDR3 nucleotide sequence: TGCGCCAGCAGCTTTACCGGGACTACAACCTACGAGCAGTACTTC.

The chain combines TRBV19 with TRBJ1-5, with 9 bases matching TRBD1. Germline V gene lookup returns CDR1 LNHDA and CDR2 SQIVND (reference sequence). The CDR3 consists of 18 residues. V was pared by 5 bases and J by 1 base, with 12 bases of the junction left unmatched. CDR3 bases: TGTGCCAGTAGTCCGGGACAGGGAGGGAGAGCAAGCAATCAGCCCCAGCATTTT. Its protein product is CASSPGQGGRASNQPQHF.

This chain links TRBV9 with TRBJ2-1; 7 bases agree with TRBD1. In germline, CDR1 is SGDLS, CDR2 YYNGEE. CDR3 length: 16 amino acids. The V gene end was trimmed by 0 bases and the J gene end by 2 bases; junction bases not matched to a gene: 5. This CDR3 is CASSVEVQGPYNEQFF. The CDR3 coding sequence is TGTGCCAGCAGCGTAGAGGTACAGGGGCCCTACAATGAGCAGTTCTTC. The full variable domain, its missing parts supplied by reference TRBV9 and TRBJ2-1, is DSGVTQTPKHLITATGQRVTLRCSPRSGDLSVYWYQQSLDQGLQFLIQYYNGEERAKGNILERFSAQQFPDLHSELNLSSLELGDSALYFCASSVEVQGPYNEQFFGPGTRLTVL.

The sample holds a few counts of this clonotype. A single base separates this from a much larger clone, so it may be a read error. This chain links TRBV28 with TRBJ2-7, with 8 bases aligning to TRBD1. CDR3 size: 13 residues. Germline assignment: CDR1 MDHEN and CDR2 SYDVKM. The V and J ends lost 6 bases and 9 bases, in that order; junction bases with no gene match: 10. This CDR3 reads CASRGTGSGGQYF. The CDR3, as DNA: TGTGCCAGCAGGGGGACAGGCTCCGGTGGGCAGTACTTC.

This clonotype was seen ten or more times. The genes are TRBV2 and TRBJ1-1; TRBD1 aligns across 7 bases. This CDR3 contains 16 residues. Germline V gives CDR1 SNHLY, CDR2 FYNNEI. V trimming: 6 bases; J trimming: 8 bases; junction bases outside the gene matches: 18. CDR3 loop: CASSARGLIGPREAFF. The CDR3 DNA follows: TGTGCCAGCAGCGCGAGGGGGCTCATCGGACCGCGAGAAGCTTTCTTT. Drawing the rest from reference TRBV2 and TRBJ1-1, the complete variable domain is EPEVTQTPSHQVTQMGQEVILRCVPISNHLYFYWYRQILGQKVEFLVSFYNNEISEKSEIFDDQFSVERPDGSNFTLKIRSTKLEDSAMYFCASSARGLIGPREAFFGQGTRLTVV.

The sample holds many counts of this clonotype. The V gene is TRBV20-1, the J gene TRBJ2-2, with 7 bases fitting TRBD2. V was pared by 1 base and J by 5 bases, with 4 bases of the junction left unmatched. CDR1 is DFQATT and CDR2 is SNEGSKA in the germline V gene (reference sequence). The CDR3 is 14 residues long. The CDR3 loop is CSARGREGTGELFF. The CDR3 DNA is TGCAGTGCTAGAGGCAGGGAGGGAACCGGGGAGCTGTTTTTT.

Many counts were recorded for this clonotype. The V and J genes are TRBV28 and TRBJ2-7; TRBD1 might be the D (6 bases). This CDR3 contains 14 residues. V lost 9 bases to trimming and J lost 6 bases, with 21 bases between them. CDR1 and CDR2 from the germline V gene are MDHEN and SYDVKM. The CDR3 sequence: CASSTGSLTAEQYF. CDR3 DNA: TGTGCCAGTTCGACAGGTTCTCTTACTGCCGAGCAGTACTTC.

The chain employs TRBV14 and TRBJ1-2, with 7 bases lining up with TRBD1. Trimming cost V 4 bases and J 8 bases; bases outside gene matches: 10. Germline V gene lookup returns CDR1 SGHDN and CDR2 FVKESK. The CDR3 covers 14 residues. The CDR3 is CASSRYRGLEGYTF. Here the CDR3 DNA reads TGTGCCAGCAGCCGATACAGGGGCTTGGAGGGCTACACCTTC.

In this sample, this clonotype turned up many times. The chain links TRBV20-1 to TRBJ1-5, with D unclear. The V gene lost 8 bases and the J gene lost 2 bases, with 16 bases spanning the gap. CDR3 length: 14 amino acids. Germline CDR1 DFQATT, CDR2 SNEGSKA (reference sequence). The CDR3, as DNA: TGCAGTCCCAAACCCCTAGGCGGCAATCAGCCCCAGCATTTT. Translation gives CSPKPLGGNQPQHF.

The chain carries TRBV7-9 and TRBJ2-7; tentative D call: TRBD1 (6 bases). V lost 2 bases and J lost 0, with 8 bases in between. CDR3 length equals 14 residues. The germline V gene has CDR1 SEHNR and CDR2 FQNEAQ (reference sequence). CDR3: CASSLQGNSYEQYF. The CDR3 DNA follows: TGTGCCAGCAGCTTACAGGGGAACTCCTACGAGCAGTACTTC. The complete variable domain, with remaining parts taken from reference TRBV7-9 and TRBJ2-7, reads DTGVSQNPRHKITKRGQNVTFRCDPISEHNRLYWYRQTLGQGPEFLTYFQNEAQLEKSRLLSDRFSAERPKGSFSTLEIQRTEQGDSAMYLCASSLQGNSYEQYFGPGTRLTVT.

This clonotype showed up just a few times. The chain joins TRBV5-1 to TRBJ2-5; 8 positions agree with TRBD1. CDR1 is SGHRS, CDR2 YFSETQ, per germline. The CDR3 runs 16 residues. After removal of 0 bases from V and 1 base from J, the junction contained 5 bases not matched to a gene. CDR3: CASSLATGVGQETQYF. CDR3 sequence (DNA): TGCGCCAGCAGCTTGGCGACAGGGGTCGGCCAAGAGACCCAGTACTTC. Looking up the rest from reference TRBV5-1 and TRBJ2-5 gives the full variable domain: KAGVTQTPRYLIKTRGQQVTLSCSPISGHRSVSWYQQTPGQGLQFLFEYFSETQRNKGNFPGRFSGRQFSNSRSEMNVSTLELGDSALYLCASSLATGVGQETQYFGPGTRLLVL.

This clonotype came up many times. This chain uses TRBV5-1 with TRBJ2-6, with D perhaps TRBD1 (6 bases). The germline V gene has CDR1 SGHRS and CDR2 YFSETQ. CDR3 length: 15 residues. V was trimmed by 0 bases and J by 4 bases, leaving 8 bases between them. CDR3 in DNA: TGCGCCAGCAGCTTGGCAGGGGAAGGGGCCAACGTCCTGACTTTC. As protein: CASSLAGEGANVLTF.

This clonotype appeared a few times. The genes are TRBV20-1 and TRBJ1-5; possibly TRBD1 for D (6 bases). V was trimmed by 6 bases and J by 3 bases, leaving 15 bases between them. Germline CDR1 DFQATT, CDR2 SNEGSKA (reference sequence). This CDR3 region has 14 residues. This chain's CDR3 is CSALDSGTNQPQHF. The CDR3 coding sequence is TGCAGTGCACTGGACAGTGGAACCAATCAGCCCCAGCATTTT.

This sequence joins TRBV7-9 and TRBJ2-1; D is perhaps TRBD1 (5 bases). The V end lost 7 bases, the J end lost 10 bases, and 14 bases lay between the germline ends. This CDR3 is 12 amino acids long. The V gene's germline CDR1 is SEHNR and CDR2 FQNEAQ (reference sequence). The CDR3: CASNHQGEEQFF. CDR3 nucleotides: TGTGCCAGCAACCATCAAGGGGAAGAGCAGTTCTTC.

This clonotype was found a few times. CDR3 coding DNA: TGTGCCAGCAATGAGGACAGGGGCTATAATTCACCCCTCCACTTT. It specifies CASNEDRGYNSPLHF. The V call is TRBV2, the J call TRBJ1-6, with 9 positions matching TRBD1. With V trimmed by 7 bases and J by 3 bases, 4 bases remained unmatched. The CDR3 is 15 residues long. The V gene's germline CDR1 is SNHLY and CDR2 FYNNEI.

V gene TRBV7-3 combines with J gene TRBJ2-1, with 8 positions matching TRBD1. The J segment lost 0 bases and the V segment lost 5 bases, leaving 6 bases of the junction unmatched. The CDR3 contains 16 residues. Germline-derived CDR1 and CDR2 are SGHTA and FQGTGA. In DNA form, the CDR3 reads TGTGCCAGCAGCAGACAGGGGCGGAGCTCCTACAATGAGCAGTTCTTC. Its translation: CASSRQGRSSYNEQFF.